Shown below are 10 T cell receptor beta chains from a single sample sequenced in a study of blood T cell repertoires in COVID-19. Profiling relied on immunoSEQ multiplex PCR, and the TCRdb table lists in-frame clones only, not all of them. The sample yields some 160,000 clones, less than 90% seen once. Sequencing was carried out using peripheral blood. The receptors shown here come from a woman in her 70s with acute or convalescent COVID-19.

This chain joins TRBV2 and TRBJ1-2; 9 nucleotides match TRBD1. V was pared by 7 bases and J by 0 bases, with 3 bases of the junction left unmatched. The CDR3 covers 14 residues. Germline-derived CDR1 and CDR2 are SNHLY and FYNNEI. CDR3: CASNWDRANYGYTF. The CDR3 DNA is TGTGCCAGCAACTGGGACAGGGCTAACTATGGCTACACCTTC.

The genes are TRBV2 and TRBJ2-7; D remains unclear. CDR1 and CDR2 (germline): SNHLY, FYNNEI. The germline V and J ends were trimmed by 5 bases and 2 bases, with 4 bases remaining between them. The CDR3 extends over 11 amino acids. The CDR3: CASSPAYEQYF. The CDR3 nucleotides read TGTGCCAGCAGTCCGGCCTACGAGCAGTACTTC.

This clone was picked up one time. The junction departs from the called germline gene at one end, perhaps through a read error. The J gene is TRBJ2-3, the V gene TRBV7-8; TRBD2 might be the D (5 bases). CDR1 SGHVS and CDR2 FQNEAQ come from the germline V gene. The CDR3 totals 14 residues. As DNA, the CDR3 is TGTGCCAGCAGCTCTCAGGCTAGCACAGATATGCAGTATTTT. Its protein product is CASSSQASTDMQYF.

This clone has just one count. The chain recombines TRBV7-2 with TRBJ1-1; D is perhaps TRBD1 (6 bases). The CDR3 is 14 amino acids. Trimming pared 5 bases from V and 0 bases from J, leaving 10 bases between. Germline V gene data show CDR1 as SGHTA and CDR2 as FQGNSA. The CDR3 DNA follows: TGTGCCAGCAGCACAGGGTTAATGAACACTGAAGCTTTCTTT. Protein product: CASSTGLMNTEAFF.

Note on this clone: Other DNA variants within this sample encode the same CDR3. The gene calls are TRBV28 and TRBJ1-2; D is unresolved. V shed 3 bases and J shed 3 bases, with 8 bases lying between them. Germline CDR1 reads MDHEN; CDR2 reads SYDVKM. The CDR3 is 13 residues long. The CDR3 DNA sequence: TGTGCCAGCAGTTTGCGGGCCGACTATGGCTACACCTTC. This translates into CASSLRADYGYTF.

The chain links TRBV5-1 to TRBJ2-2, with TRBD1 as a possible D gene (5 bases). In germline, CDR1 is SGHRS, CDR2 YFSETQ. CDR3 length: 16 residues. Trimming pared 4 bases from V and 1 base from J, leaving 14 bases between. CDR3 amino acids: CASSKQGQGNTGELFF. CDR3 in DNA: TGCGCCAGCAGCAAGCAAGGCCAGGGGAACACCGGGGAGCTGTTTTTT.

The genes are TRBV28 and TRBJ2-7; weak D call: TRBD1 (5 bases). Germline loops: CDR1 MDHEN, CDR2 SYDVKM. This CDR3 comprises 14 residues. Deletions cut 3 bases from V and 4 bases from J, with 13 bases between. The chain's CDR3 is CASSLADKVYEQYF. The CDR3 DNA sequence: TGTGCCAGCAGTTTGGCGGACAAAGTTTACGAGCAGTACTTC.

This chain links TRBV6-2 or TRBV6-3 with TRBJ2-3; 8 positions match TRBD1. CDR3 length: 15 amino acids. From germline, CDR1 is MNHEY and CDR2 SVGEGT. V lost 1 base and J lost 5; bases outside the gene matches: 5. The CDR3 protein is CASSYFQGARDTQYF. Written as DNA, the CDR3 is TGTGCCAGCAGTTACTTTCAGGGGGCGAGAGATACGCAGTATTTT.

The rearrangement links TRBV5-1 to TRBJ1-1, with D possibly being TRBD1 (6 bases). The CDR3 runs 14 residues. Germline CDR1 and CDR2: SGHRS and YFSETQ. Deletions cut 7 bases from V and 0 bases from J, with 13 bases between. The CDR3 region is CASAARDMNTEAFF. The CDR3 DNA reads TGCGCCAGCGCGGCTAGGGACATGAACACTGAAGCTTTCTTT.

The chain couples TRBV3-1 (or the pseudogene TRBV3-2) to TRBJ2-3, with D hard to call. The V gene's germline CDR1 is LGHDT and CDR2 YNNKEL (reference sequence). The CDR3 spans 15 residues. V was trimmed by 0 bases and J by 1 base, leaving 8 bases between them. CDR3 residues: CASSQDPVGTDTQYF. In DNA, the CDR3 is TGTGCCAGCAGCCAAGATCCAGTCGGCACAGATACGCAGTATTTT.